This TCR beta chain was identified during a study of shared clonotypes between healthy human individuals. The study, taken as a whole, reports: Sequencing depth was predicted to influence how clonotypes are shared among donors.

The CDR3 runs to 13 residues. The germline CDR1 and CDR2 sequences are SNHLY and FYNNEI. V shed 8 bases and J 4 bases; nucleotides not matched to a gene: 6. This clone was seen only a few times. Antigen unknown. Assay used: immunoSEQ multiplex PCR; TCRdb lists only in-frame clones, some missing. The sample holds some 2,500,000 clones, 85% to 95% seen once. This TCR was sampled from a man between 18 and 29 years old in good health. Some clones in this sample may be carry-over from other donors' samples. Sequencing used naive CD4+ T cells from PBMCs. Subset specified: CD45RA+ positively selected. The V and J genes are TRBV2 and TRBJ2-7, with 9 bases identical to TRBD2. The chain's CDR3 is CASSLAGLYEQYF. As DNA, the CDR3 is TGTGCCAGCTCTCTAGCGGGATTATACGAGCAGTACTTC.